This TCR beta chain was sequenced for a study of blood T cell repertoires in COVID-19. Study in general: Sites in the United States, Italy and Spain provided acute and convalescent COVID-19 samples. Sources were T cells, B-cell-depleted T cells, or PBMCs; the material itself was cDNA or gDNA.

Looked up from germline, CDR1 is SGHTA and CDR2 is FQGNSA. CDR3 length: 14 amino acids. Trimming removed 5 bases at V and 7 bases at J, with 14 bases between. Cohorts were determined from participant-reported clinical history. Authors' data handling: Reference gene primer amplification yielded estimated nucleated cell counts. TCRdb's copy holds only in-frame clones and misses some; the assay was immunoSEQ multiplex PCR. The V and J calls and clone size come from that table; D and trimming were worked out from the DNA. The table shows some 250,000 clones, with approximately 90% occurring only once. This TCR was sampled from a human donor in a cohort exposed to, infected with or recovered from COVID-19 (not recorded which). The donor label of this sample is uncertain. Sample: PBMCs or T cells enriched from blood (not recorded which). The V call is TRBV7-2, the J call TRBJ1-4, with a weak D call TRBD1 (6 bases). CDR3 bases: TGTGCCAGCAGCCCAGGGGTTTGGAGTGAAAAACTGTTTTTT. Protein product: CASSPGVWSEKLFF.